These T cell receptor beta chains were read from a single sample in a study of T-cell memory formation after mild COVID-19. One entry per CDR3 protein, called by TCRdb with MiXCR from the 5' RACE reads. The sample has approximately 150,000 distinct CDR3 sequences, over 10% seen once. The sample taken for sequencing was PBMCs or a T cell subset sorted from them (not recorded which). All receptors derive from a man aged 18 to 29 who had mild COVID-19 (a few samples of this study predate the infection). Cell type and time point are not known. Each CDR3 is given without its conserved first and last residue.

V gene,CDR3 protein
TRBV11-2,ASSLVRGYGYT
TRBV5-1,ASSLGREQTQY
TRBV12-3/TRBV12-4,ASSLGQSWAF
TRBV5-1,ASSPQGSLISYEQY
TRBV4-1,ASSQEGIQPQH
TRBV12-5,ASGTDKAGNTIY
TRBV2,ASKVGNQETQY
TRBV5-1,ASSSTSGIYEQY
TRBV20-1,SALTSEQETQY
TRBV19,ASSIPGVGTGELF
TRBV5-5,ASSLVVGTSEGTQY
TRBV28,ASTPWGGGAHNEQF
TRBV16,ASSQLRDANTGELF
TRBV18,ASSIPRTGLSGANVLT
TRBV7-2,ASSLQGVWTGELF
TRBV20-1,SAQEGRANTEAF
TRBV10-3,AISEPQGKYEQY
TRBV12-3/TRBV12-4,ASGRDSASYEQY
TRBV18,ASSPTRSNSGELF
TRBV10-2,ASSRDLLYEQY
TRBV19,ASSPRTLTDTQY